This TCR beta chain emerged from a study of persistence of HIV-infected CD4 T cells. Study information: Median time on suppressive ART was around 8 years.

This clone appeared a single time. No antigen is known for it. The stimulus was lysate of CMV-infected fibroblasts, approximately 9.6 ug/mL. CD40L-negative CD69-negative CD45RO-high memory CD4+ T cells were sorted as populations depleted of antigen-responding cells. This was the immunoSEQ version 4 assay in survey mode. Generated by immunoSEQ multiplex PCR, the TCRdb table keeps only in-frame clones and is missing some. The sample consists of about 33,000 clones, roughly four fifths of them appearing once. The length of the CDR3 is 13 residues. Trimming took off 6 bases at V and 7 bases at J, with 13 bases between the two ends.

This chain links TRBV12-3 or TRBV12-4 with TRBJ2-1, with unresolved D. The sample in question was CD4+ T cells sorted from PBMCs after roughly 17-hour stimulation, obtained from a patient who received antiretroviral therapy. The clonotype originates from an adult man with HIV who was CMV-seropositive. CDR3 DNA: TGTGCCAGCAGCATCGGAAGTCGGAATGAGCAGTTCTTC. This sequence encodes CASSIGSRNEQFF.